This T cell receptor beta chain is drawn from a study of cytomegalovirus exposure and HLA in healthy donors. Libraries were prepared by immunoSEQ multiplex PCR; TCRdb keeps only in-frame clonotypes and omits some of them. Of fewer than 250,000 clones listed, 75% to 90% are singletons. Concerning this clone itself: Its antigen is not known.

The CDR3 length is 14 residues. The germline gives CDR1 MDHEN, CDR2 SYDVKM. Between the trimmed V and J ends, which lost 5 bases and 8 bases, there was a span of 18 bases. Study-wide results and limits: The classifier, whose performance was assessed in both the original and validation cohorts, reportedly diagnosed cytomegalovirus status with high specificity and sensitivity. The tendency of first-cohort TCR clusters to co-occur in the 120 or so validation repertoires emerged from a later analysis. Most TCR sequences were uncommon, yet certain public TCRs appeared in many donors.

It was the roughly 130-subject validation cohort, separate from the roughly 700-subject first cohort, to which the donors belonged. The sample comprised PBMCs. This chain joins TRBV28 and TRBJ1-2; D uncertain. The sequence came from a woman in her twenties or thirties in good health and CMV-seropositive. CDR3 sequence (DNA): TGTGCCAGCAGTATAGCCGGGCCCCTTGGCGGCTACACCTTC. It translates to CASSIAGPLGGYTF.